Described below is a single T cell receptor beta chain sequence and its context. This sample was taken from a study of shared clonotypes between healthy human individuals. CDR3 length: 15 amino acids. The germline V gene has CDR1 MNHEY and CDR2 SMNVEV (reference sequence). The V and J ends lost 5 bases and 6 bases respectively, with 17 bases between them. Profiling relied on immunoSEQ multiplex PCR, and the TCRdb table lists in-frame clones only, not all of them. The table has about 1.5 million clones, approximately 98% seen once; the top ten hold roughly 0.45%. The rearrangement joins TRBV27 to TRBJ2-4, with D possibly being TRBD1 or TRBD2 (6 bases each). The sequence derives from a man aged 25 to 40 in good health. Sample: naive CD4+ T cells sorted from blood. Stated subset: CD45RA+ positively selected. The CDR3 nucleotides are TGTGCCAGCAGTCGAAACCTCGGGGGCTTAAACATTCAGTACTTC. Amino acids: CASSRNLGGLNIQYF.